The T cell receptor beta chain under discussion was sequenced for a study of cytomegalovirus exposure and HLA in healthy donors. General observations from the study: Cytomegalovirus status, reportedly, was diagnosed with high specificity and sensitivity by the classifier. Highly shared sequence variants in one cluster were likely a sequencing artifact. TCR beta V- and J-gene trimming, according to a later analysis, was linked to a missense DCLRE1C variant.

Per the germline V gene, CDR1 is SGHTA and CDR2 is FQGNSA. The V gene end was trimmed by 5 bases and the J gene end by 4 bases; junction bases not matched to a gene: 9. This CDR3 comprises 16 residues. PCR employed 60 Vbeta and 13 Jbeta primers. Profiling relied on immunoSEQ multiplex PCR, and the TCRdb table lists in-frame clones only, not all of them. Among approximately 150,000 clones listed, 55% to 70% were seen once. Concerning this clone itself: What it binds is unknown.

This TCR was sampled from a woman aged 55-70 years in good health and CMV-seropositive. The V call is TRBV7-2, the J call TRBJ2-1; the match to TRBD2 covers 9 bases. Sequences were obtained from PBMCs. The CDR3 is CASSPLAGSLYNEQFF. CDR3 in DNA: TGTGCCAGCAGCCCGCTAGCGGGATCTCTGTACAATGAGCAGTTCTTC.